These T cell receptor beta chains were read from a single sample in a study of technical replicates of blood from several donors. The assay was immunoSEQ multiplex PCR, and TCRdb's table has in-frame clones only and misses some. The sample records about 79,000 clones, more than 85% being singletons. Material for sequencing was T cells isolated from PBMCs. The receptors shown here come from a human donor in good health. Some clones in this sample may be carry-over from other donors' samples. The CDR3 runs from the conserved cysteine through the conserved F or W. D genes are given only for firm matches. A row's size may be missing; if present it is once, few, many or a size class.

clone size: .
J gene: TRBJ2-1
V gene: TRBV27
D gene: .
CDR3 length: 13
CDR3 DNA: TGTGCCAGCAGTTTATCTTCAGGGAATGAGCAGTTCTTC
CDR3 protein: CASSLSSGNEQFF

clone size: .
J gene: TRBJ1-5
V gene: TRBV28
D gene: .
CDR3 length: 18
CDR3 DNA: TGTGCCAGCATCCCAGGACTAGAACATAATCTTAGCAATCAGCCCCAGCATTTT
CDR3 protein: CASIPGLEHNLSNQPQHF

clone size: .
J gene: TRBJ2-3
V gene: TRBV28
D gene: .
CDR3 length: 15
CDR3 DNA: TGTGCCAGCAGTTTATCCCGAGACATCACAGATACGCAGTATTTT
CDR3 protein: CASSLSRDITDTQYF

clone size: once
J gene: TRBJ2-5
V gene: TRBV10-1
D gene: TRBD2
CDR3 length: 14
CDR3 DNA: TGCGCCAGCAGTCCGGGACTAGCGTCAGAGACCCAGTACTTC
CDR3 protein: CASSPGLASETQYF

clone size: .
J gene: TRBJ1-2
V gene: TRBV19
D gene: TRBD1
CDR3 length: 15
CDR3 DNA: TGTGCCAGTAGTCTTGGGACAGGGGGGGAATATGGCTACACCTTC
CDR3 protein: CASSLGTGGEYGYTF

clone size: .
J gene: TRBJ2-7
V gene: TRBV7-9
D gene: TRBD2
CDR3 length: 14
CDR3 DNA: TGTGCCAGCAGCTGGGGGACTAGCGGGATCGAGCAGTACTTC
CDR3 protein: CASSWGTSGIEQYF

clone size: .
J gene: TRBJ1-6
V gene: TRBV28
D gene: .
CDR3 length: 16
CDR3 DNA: TGTGCCAGCACCCTTGTTTCTTTGGCAGGCTTGTCACCCCTCCACTTT
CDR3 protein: CASTLVSLAGLSPLHF

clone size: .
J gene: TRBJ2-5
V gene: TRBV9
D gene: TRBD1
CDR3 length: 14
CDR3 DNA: TGTGCCAGCAGCACCCGGGACAGGGAAGAGACCCAGTACTTC
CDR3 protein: CASSTRDREETQYF

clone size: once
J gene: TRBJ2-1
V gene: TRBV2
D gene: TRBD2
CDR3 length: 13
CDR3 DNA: TGTGCCAGCAGCGGACTAGAAGCTAATGAGCAGTTCTTC
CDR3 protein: CASSGLEANEQFF

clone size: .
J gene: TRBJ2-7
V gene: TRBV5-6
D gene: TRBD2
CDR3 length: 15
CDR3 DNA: TGTGCCAGCAGCTTGGGGCTAGCGGGGGCCTACGAGCAGTACTTC
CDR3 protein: CASSLGLAGAYEQYF

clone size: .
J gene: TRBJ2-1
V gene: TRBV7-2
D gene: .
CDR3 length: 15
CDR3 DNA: TGTGCCAGCAGCTTAGAAGGGGGGGTGATCAATGAGCAGTTCTTC
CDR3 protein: CASSLEGGVINEQFF

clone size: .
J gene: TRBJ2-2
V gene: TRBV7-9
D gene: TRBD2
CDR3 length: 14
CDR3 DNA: TGTGCCAGCCTGCGGGAGCGGAACATCGGGGAGCTGTTTTTT
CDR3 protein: CASLRERNIGELFF

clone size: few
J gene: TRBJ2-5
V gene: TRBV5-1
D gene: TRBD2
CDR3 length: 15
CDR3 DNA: TGCGCCAGCAGCTTCGCGGGAGGGGGAGGGGAGACCCAGTACTTC
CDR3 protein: CASSFAGGGGETQYF

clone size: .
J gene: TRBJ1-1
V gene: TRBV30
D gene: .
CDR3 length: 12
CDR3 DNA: TGTGCCTGGAGTGTAGCCGGTATTGAAGCTTTCTTT
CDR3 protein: CAWSVAGIEAFF

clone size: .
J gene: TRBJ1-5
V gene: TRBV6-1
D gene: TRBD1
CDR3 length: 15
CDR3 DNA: TGTGCCAGCAGTGTGACAGGGGTGGGAGGGCAGCCCCAGCATTTT
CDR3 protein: CASSVTGVGGQPQHF

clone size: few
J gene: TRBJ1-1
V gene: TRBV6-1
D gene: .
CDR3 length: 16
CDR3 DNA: TGTGCCAGCAGTGTGCAGGGCGGTGTTATGAACACTGAAGCTTTCTTT
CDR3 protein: CASSVQGGVMNTEAFF

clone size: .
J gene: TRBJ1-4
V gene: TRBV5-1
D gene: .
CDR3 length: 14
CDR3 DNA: TGCGCCAGCAGCGCTCAGGGTGTGGAAGAAAAACTGTTTTTT
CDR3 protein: CASSAQGVEEKLFF

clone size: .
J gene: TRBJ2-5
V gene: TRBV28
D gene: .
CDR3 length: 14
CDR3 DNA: TGTGCCAGCAGTCCGCCGGGGCGGGGAGAGACCCAGTACTTC
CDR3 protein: CASSPPGRGETQYF

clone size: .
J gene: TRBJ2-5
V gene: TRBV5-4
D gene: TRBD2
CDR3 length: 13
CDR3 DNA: TGTGCCAGCTTGGCGGGAGGATCGGAGACCCAGTACTTC
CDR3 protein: CASLAGGSETQYF

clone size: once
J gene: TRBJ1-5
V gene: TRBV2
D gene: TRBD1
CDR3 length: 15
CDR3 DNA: TGTGCCAGCAGCGGTCCGGGACAGGGATATCAGCCCCAGCATTTT
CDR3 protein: CASSGPGQGYQPQHF